The clone carrying this T cell receptor beta chain was counted many times. It was with unique molecular identifiers that the TCRbeta library was prepared. Each CDR3 protein is one row after TCRdb ran MiXCR on the PCR reads. This repertoire shows more than 20,000 distinct CDR3 sequences, roughly 11% found once; its top ten account for approximately 23%. The data originate from a study of T-cell reconstitution after alpha-beta-depleted transplantation in children. V was pared by 3 bases and J by 2 bases, with 12 bases between. CDR1 is SGDLS and CDR2 is YYNGEE in the germline V gene. The CDR3 totals 14 residues.

This chain connects TRBV9 to TRBJ2-7; D may be TRBD1 (6 bases). The source material was PBMCs from the stem cell graft donor, sampled from the stem cell graft. This clonotype was obtained from a human donor who donated a stem cell graft to a child with chronic granulomatous disease. The CDR3 region has the DNA TGTGCCAGCAGCGCACAGGGTAGGGCCTACGAGCAGTACTTC. This codes for CASSAQGRAYEQYF.